This T cell receptor (beta chain) was captured by sequencing in a study of T cell responses to AZD1222 COVID-19 vaccine. Whole-study findings and limits: After two AZD1222 doses, spike-specific TCR breadth and depth rose versus day 0. Just a handful of people given AZD1222 tested seropositive at baseline. The sample set comprised mostly white British donors with more females, and clonal diversity was possibly underestimated.

Notes on this clone: The antigen remains unidentified.

Assay: immunoSEQ multiplex PCR; the TCRdb copy retains only in-frame clones and omits some. The table shows 150,000 or so clones, with around 92% occurring only once. The sample in question was peripheral blood, obtained 28 days after the second AZD1222 dose. This sequence was found in an adult who received the AZD1222 COVID-19 vaccine.

In DNA, the CDR3 is TGTGCCAGCAGCGCGATAGATAGCAATCAGCCCCAGCATTTT. Translation: CASSAIDSNQPQHF. This chain uses TRBV6-2 or TRBV6-3 with TRBJ1-5, with no clear D. The germline gives CDR1 MNHEY, CDR2 SVGEGT. Trimming removed 6 bases at V and 0 bases at J, with 9 bases between. CDR3 length: 14 amino acids.